The 6 T cell receptor beta chains in this list originate from one sample, sequenced in a study of T cell repertoires in cytomegalovirus infection. In TCRdb, the reads were re-called with MiXCR into one record per CDR3 protein. Altogether roughly 230,000 distinct CDR3 sequences are present, 6% to 8% being singletons, with the ten largest covering about 6.5%. The sample consisted of PBMCs. These receptors all come from a human donor in good health (CMV status not recorded). Some clones in this sample may be carry-over from other donors' samples.

This clonotype was seen repeatedly, ten times or more. The CDR3 sequence: CSARLRPKPGTLYQETQYF. CDR3 sequence (DNA): TGCAGTGCTAGACTAAGACCCAAACCCGGGACCCTCTACCAAGAGACCCAGTACTTC. J is TRBJ2-5 and V is TRBV20-1; D possibly uses TRBD1 or TRBD2 (5 bases each). Trimming pared 2 bases from V and 0 bases from J, leaving 25 bases between. The CDR3 consists of 19 residues. Germline V gene sequence: CDR1 DFQATT, CDR2 SNEGSKA (reference sequence).

This clonotype was detected many times. The genes are TRBV6-1 and TRBJ1-6; TRBD1 aligns across 10 bases. V lost 4 bases, J lost 14 bases, and 11 bases stayed unmatched. CDR1 is MNHNS, CDR2 SASEGT, per germline. The CDR3 is made up of 15 amino acids. CDR3 protein: CASSAPRDRGFTLHF. The CDR3 coding sequence is TGTGCCAGCAGTGCCCCCCGGGACAGGGGATTCACCCTCCACTTT.

The table lists this clonotype with many counts. This sequence joins TRBV6-6 and TRBJ1-2; D remains unclear. Germline CDR1 and CDR2: MNHNY and SVGAGI (reference sequence). V was clipped by 2 bases and J by 8 bases, with 18 bases between them. CDR3 size: 15 residues. As DNA, the CDR3 is TGTGCCAGCAGTTACGCCCCCGTAAAAGTGGAGGGCTACACCTTC. Protein sequence: CASSYAPVKVEGYTF.

Many counts were recorded for this clonotype. V gene TRBV7-2 combines with J gene TRBJ2-1; D is undetermined. The length of the CDR3 is 15 residues. Germline values: CDR1 SGHTA, CDR2 FQGNSA. V shed 1 base and J shed 7 bases, with 14 bases lying between them. Written as DNA, the CDR3 is TGTGCCAGCAGCTTAGAGCCGGATGTTTTTAATGAGCAGTTCTTC. It translates to CASSLEPDVFNEQFF.

At least ten counts were recorded for this clonotype. The V call is TRBV27, the J call TRBJ1-4; D is possibly TRBD1 (6 bases). With 3 bases removed from V and 6 bases from J, the gap between germline ends came to 14 bases. The CDR3 has 15 amino acids. The germline V gene has CDR1 MNHEY and CDR2 SMNVEV (reference sequence). In DNA form, the CDR3 reads TGTGCCAGCAGTTTCGTCGGGGGGCGTCATGAAAAACTGTTTTTT. Its translation is CASSFVGGRHEKLFF.

This clonotype showed up many times. The V and J genes are TRBV20-1 and TRBJ1-1; 10 bases are shared with TRBD1. The CDR3 extends over 12 amino acids. From germline, CDR1 is DFQATT and CDR2 SNEGSKA (reference sequence). Losses at the gene ends were 6 bases for V and 10 bases for J; bases not matched to a gene: 8. CDR3 DNA sequence: TGCAGTGCGCTGAGACAGGGGGCTGGAGCTTTCTTT. As protein: CSALRQGAGAFF.